The rows below give T cell receptor beta chains drawn from one sample of a study of response to subunit inactivated influenza vaccine. TCRdb used MiXCR to reprocess the RT-PCR reads, holding one entry per CDR3 protein. Of about half a million distinct CDR3 sequences in the sample, approximately 9.9% are singletons; the top ten hold approximately 12%. Sequencing was performed on PBMCs from blood, taken around seven weeks after vaccination. The receptor set was obtained from a man aged 50 to 60 who received an inactivated influenza vaccine. CDR3s include the opening cysteine and the closing phenylalanine or tryptophan. The D gene is left open where the match is weak. Size values are once, few and many counts, or a class for expanded clones, and some rows have none.

cdr3_nt | cdr3_aa | clone_size | v_call | d_call | j_call
TGTGCCAGCAGTTTTGTTGCCAACGGCAATCAGCCCCAGCATTTT | CASSFVANGNQPQHF | many | TRBV28 | . | TRBJ1-5
TGTGCCAGCAGCTTAATTAGCGGAGCATACAATGAGCAGTTCTTC | CASSLISGAYNEQFF | . | TRBV11-2 | . | TRBJ2-1
TGCGCCAGCAGCCGGGGGACAGGCGCCCAAGAGACCCAGTACTTC | CASSRGTGAQETQYF | . | TRBV5-1 | TRBD1 | TRBJ2-5
TGTGCCAGCAGGTGGACAGGGAACACCGGGGAGCTGTTTTTT | CASRWTGNTGELFF | few | TRBV6-1 | TRBD1 | TRBJ2-2
TGCAGCGTTGATCAGCGGGAGAGCACAGATACGCAGTATTTT | CSVDQRESTDTQYF | many | TRBV29-1 | TRBD2 | TRBJ2-3
TGTGCCAGCAGCTTATGGACTAGCGGGGGGCGTGAGACCCAGTACTTC | CASSLWTSGGRETQYF | few | TRBV7-2 | TRBD2 | TRBJ2-5
TGTGCCAGCAGCTTTAATCAGGGCTCCCCCTATGGCTACACCTTC | CASSFNQGSPYGYTF | . | TRBV7-2 | . | TRBJ1-2
TGTGCCAGCAGCTTAGAGGCCATAGACTATGGCTACACCTTC | CASSLEAIDYGYTF | . | TRBV7-2 | . | TRBJ1-2
TGCGCCAGCAGCTTGGACGGGACAGGACCGGCCGGGGAGACCCAGTACTTC | CASSLDGTGPAGETQYF | . | TRBV5-1 | TRBD1 | TRBJ2-5
TGTGCCAGCGGGACGTCAGGGGTTGAGCAGTTCTTC | CASGTSGVEQFF | . | TRBV2 | . | TRBJ2-1
TGTGCCAGCAGTTTAAATCGAGGTGTGGATGAGCAGTTCTTC | CASSLNRGVDEQFF | many | TRBV12-3/TRBV12-4 | . | TRBJ2-1
TGTGCCAGCAGCTTAGGGAGCGGGACCAACACCGGGGAGCTGTTTTTT | CASSLGSGTNTGELFF | . | TRBV7-9 | TRBD2 | TRBJ2-2
TGTGCCAGCAGCCTGGGGAGGGGTCGTGAGCAGTTCTTC | CASSLGRGREQFF | many | TRBV12-3/TRBV12-4 | TRBD2 | TRBJ2-1
TGCGCCAGCAGCCCCCAAACTGCGAACACTGAAGCTTTCTTT | CASSPQTANTEAFF | . | TRBV5-1 | . | TRBJ1-1
TGTGCCACCAGGAGACAGGTAGACACCGGGGAGCTGTTTTTT | CATRRQVDTGELFF | . | TRBV10-3 | . | TRBJ2-2
TGCGCCAGCAGCTTGGCTAGCGGGGAACAAGAGACCCAGTACTTC | CASSLASGEQETQYF | . | TRBV5-1 | TRBD2 | TRBJ2-5
TGTGCCAGCAGTACTTCCGGGTCGACTTCGGGTGGCTACACCTTC | CASSTSGSTSGGYTF | . | TRBV28 | . | TRBJ1-2
TGCGCCAGCAGCTTGGGACGGCGACAAGAGACCCAGTACTTC | CASSLGRRQETQYF | many | TRBV5-1 | . | TRBJ2-5
TGTGCCAGCAGCCAAGAAATGGGAAAGGGTTCACCCCTCCACTTT | CASSQEMGKGSPLHF | few | TRBV3-1 | . | TRBJ1-6
TGTGCCAGCAGTTACTCGCGGTCCGCTCGGGATACGCAGTATTTT | CASSYSRSARDTQYF | many | TRBV6-5 | . | TRBJ2-3
TGTGCCACCAGCAGTTCGGCCGCCACAGATACGCAGTATTTT | CATSSSAATDTQYF | few | TRBV15 | . | TRBJ2-3
TGTGCCAGCAGCACAGACGGGACAGGGTTCTACGAGCAGTACTTC | CASSTDGTGFYEQYF | . | TRBV9 | TRBD1 | TRBJ2-7
TGCGCCAGCAGCCAACGTGGACAGCCGGCTGGAAACACCATATATTTT | CASSQRGQPAGNTIYF | few | TRBV4-1 | . | TRBJ1-3
TGTGCCAGCGCACAGGGTTCCCAAGAGACCCAGTACTTC | CASAQGSQETQYF | few | TRBV28 | . | TRBJ2-5
TGTGCCAGCAGTCCGGGGGTGGGGGCCCTCCACTTT | CASSPGVGALHF | many | TRBV12-3/TRBV12-4 | . | TRBJ1-6
TGCGCCAGCAGGTCCGGCAGGGGGACAGATACGCAGTATTTT | CASRSGRGTDTQYF | few | TRBV5-1 | TRBD1 | TRBJ2-3
TGTGCCATCAGTGCGGGACAGCCCTACGAGCAGTACTTC | CAISAGQPYEQYF | . | TRBV10-3 | TRBD1 | TRBJ2-7
TGTGCCAGCAGTTTACCGCAGGTTTTGAACAATGAGCAGTTCTTC | CASSLPQVLNNEQFF | . | TRBV12-3/TRBV12-4 | . | TRBJ2-1
TGTGCCAGCAGTGAGACTAGCGGGAGTGTCGGCACCGGGGAGCTGTTTTTT | CASSETSGSVGTGELFF | . | TRBV2 | TRBD2 | TRBJ2-2
TGTGCCAGCAGTGACACTGGGACAGGGGACTACGAGCAGTACTTC | CASSDTGTGDYEQYF | . | TRBV12-3/TRBV12-4 | TRBD1 | TRBJ2-7
TGTGCCAGCAGTGGGGGGGTGGCGGTCTCCTACAATGAGCAGTTCTTC | CASSGGVAVSYNEQFF | . | TRBV6-2/TRBV6-3 | TRBD2 | TRBJ2-1
TGTGCCACAACAGGTAACTCCTACAATGAGCAGTTCTTC | CATTGNSYNEQFF | . | TRBV6-1 | . | TRBJ2-1
TGCAGCCCGGGACAACTCCGAGAGACCCAGTACTTC | CSPGQLRETQYF | . | TRBV29-1 | . | TRBJ2-5
TGTGCCAGCAGTTTCGGACAGGGCTACGACGAGCAGTACTTC | CASSFGQGYDEQYF | many | TRBV12-3/TRBV12-4 | TRBD1 | TRBJ2-7
TGTGCCAGCAGTTACAGCGGGGGTCGTGCCCAGTACTTC | CASSYSGGRAQYF | few | TRBV6-2/TRBV6-3 | TRBD2 | TRBJ2-5
TGTGCCACCTCTGTCTCACGCAATCAGCCCCAGCATTTT | CATSVSRNQPQHF | few | TRBV19 | . | TRBJ1-5
TGTGCCAGCGGCCCCGGGACCAGCTGCTACAATGAGCAGTTCTTC | CASGPGTSCYNEQFF | . | TRBV5-6 | . | TRBJ2-1
TGTGCCAGCAGCTTATCGGGCCAGTTCACAGATACGCAGTATTTT | CASSLSGQFTDTQYF | . | TRBV7-2 | . | TRBJ2-3
TGTGCCAGCAGGTTCAGGGGGCATAGTGGCTACACCTTC | CASRFRGHSGYTF | few | TRBV6-1 | TRBD1 | TRBJ1-2
TGTGCCAGCAGCTTATTACTAGTCGGTGGCACAGATACGCAGTATTTT | CASSLLLVGGTDTQYF | few | TRBV11-2 | . | TRBJ2-3
TGTGCCAGCAGCTCAAGGCCCCGGGGGCTGATAGATACGCAGTATTTT | CASSSRPRGLIDTQYF | few | TRBV7-8 | . | TRBJ2-3
TGCAGTGCTGGGGGGACAGCTAACTATGGCTACACCTTC | CSAGGTANYGYTF | many | TRBV20-1 | TRBD1 | TRBJ1-2